Listed here is a single TCR beta chain. Original data processing: Reference gene primers were amplified, and this amplification served to estimate nucleated cell counts. Some clones are missing from TCRdb's copy, which holds only in-frame ones; the method was immunoSEQ multiplex PCR. The V and J calls and clone size come from that table; D and trimming were worked out from the DNA. The data show roughly 250,000 clones, with less than 85% seen just once and 4.5% to 6% held by the top ten. These data come from a study of blood T cell repertoires in COVID-19. Study as a whole: From the United States, Italy and Spain came samples of acute and convalescent COVID-19.

With 9 bases clipped from V and 5 bases from J, the junction kept 6 bases outside the gene matches. The CDR3 covers 13 residues. CDR1 and CDR2 (germline): LNHDA, SQIVND (reference sequence). What was sequenced was peripheral blood. This TCR was recovered from a woman older than 75 with active or convalescent COVID-19. The chain recombines TRBV19 with TRBJ1-5; 8 positions match TRBD1. In DNA form, the CDR3 reads TGTGCCAGCCGAATACAGGGGGATCAGCCCCAGCATTTT. It translates to CASRIQGDQPQHF.